This T cell receptor (beta chain) originates from a study of naive and memory T cell subsets. CD8 T cells were positively selected from what remained after CD4 positive selection. An equimolar mix of two oligonucleotides served as the beta constant-region primer for TRBC1 and TRBC2. Nested alpha and beta constant-region primers with the SP2 primer drove four PCR rounds on ligated cDNA. Ligation attached a single-stranded oligonucleotide with a 12-nucleotide UMI and the SP2 primer to the cDNA 3' end. TCRdb fed the UMI-ligation and nested PCR reads into MiXCR, producing one record per CDR3 protein. The profile shows roughly 100,000 distinct CDR3 sequences, about 15% of them singletons. This clonotype was seen a few times. Its matching antigen is unknown. Study-level results: A few larger clonotypes appeared in naive repertoires, especially CD8, possibly memory cells re-expressing CD45RA. TCR abundance followed a power law differing between naive and memory subsets. Diversity fell and Gini index rose from naive through CM, EM, EMRA.

The receptor was derived from a human donor in good health. Sequenced: naive CD8+ T cells from blood.

The CDR3 protein is CASSLVRGYNEQFF. CDR3 nucleotide sequence: TGTGCCAGCAGCTTAGTACGGGGCTACAATGAGCAGTTCTTC. This rearrangement joins TRBV7-9 to TRBJ2-1; a weak D match, TRBD2 (5 bases). Germline V gene sequence: CDR1 SEHNR, CDR2 FQNEAQ (reference sequence). There are 14 residues in the CDR3. V lost 1 base, J lost 3 bases, and 7 bases lay in between. Complete variable domain (other parts from reference TRBV7-9 and TRBJ2-1): DTGVSQNPRHKITKRGQNVTFRCDPISEHNRLYWYRQTLGQGPEFLTYFQNEAQLEKSRLLSDRFSAERPKGSFSTLEIQRTEQGDSAMYLCASSLVRGYNEQFFGPGTRLTVL.